This T cell receptor beta chain was sequenced during a study of blood T cells in healthy people across ages. The authors ran a second PCR of roughly 6 to 12 cycles using a sample-barcoded 5' primer and a J-beta primer mix. TCRdb reprocessed the 5' RACE reads via MiXCR and lists one record per CDR3 protein. This table holds 1.5 million or so distinct CDR3 sequences, roughly 43% found once. Trimming took 7 bases from V and 10 from J, leaving 20 bases between them. The CDR3 runs 13 residues. CDR1 and CDR2 from the germline V gene are SQVTM and ANQGSEA. General study results and limits: Older individuals had lower TCR beta diversity per million T cells (the decline was roughly linear). The study found more naive CD4+ cells and higher diversity in long-lived than aged donors.

This clonotype came up a few times. What it binds is not known. Sequencing used blood. This sequence was found in a woman between 18 and 29 years old in good health. The chain carries TRBV29-1 and TRBJ2-1; D might be TRBD1 (6 bases). CDR3 sequence: CSAASTGWGEQFF. CDR3 in DNA: TGCAGCGCCGCGTCAACAGGGTGGGGAGAGCAGTTCTTC.